The 10 T cell receptor beta chains given below trace back to one sample, sequenced in a study of T cells expressing NK-cell markers. After re-calling the 5' RACE reads, TCRdb lists one entry per CDR3 protein, DNA absent. Its clone listing holds 130,000 to 150,000 distinct CDR3 sequences. Sequenced material: blood T cells: a sorted CD56 or NKG2C T cell subset, CD4+ or CD8+ T cells, or bulk PBMC T cells (not recorded which). The receptors shown here come from a man between 18 and 29 years old in good health.

The chain recombines TRBV20-1 with TRBJ2-7. The CDR3 runs to 13 residues. Germline CDR1 is DFQATT and CDR2 is SNEGSKA (reference sequence). CDR3 region: CSARDFQSYEQYF.

V is TRBV20-1 and J is TRBJ2-2; TCRdb's assignment of TRBD1 cannot be checked, as there is no DNA. The length of the CDR3 is 19 residues. Germline CDR1 is DFQATT and CDR2 is SNEGSKA (reference sequence). The CDR3 protein is CSATFRPFVEAGQGGELFF.

This chain joins TRBV30 and TRBJ1-1; no DNA is available, so the TRBD1 call from TCRdb remains unchecked. In germline, CDR1 is GTSNPN, CDR2 SVGIG (reference sequence). The CDR3 loop spans 16 amino acids. The CDR3 is CAWSSVQGKGGTEAFF.

The V gene is TRBV11-2, the J gene TRBJ2-2; checking the TCRdb D call of TRBD2 is not possible without DNA. CDR1 and CDR2 (germline): SGHAT, FQNNGV. The CDR3 sequence is 18 residues long. The chain's CDR3 is CASSLGGSGRINTGELFF.

This rearrangement joins TRBV20-1 to TRBJ2-1; the TRBD1 assignment by TCRdb is unverifiable without DNA. This CDR3 contains 14 residues. Germline CDR1 reads DFQATT; CDR2 reads SNEGSKA (reference sequence). CDR3 residues: CSASEDRGADEQFF.

V gene TRBV7-2 combines with J gene TRBJ2-1; TCRdb proposes TRBD1, but this gene call is untestable without DNA. This CDR3 region has 16 residues. The germline CDR1 and CDR2 sequences are SGHTA and FQGNSA. Here the CDR3 reads CASSLGDWGSYNEQFF.

This chain connects TRBV3-1 to TRBJ2-1; absent DNA, TCRdb's TRBD2 call cannot be checked. Germline V gene sequence: CDR1 LGHDT, CDR2 YNNKEL (reference sequence). This CDR3 has 15 amino acids. The CDR3 loop reads CASSHLGLAGDEQFF.

V usage is TRBV6-1 and J usage is TRBJ2-1; TCRdb returns TRBD1, unconfirmable since there is no DNA. CDR3 length: 14 amino acids. Germline-derived CDR1 and CDR2 are MNHNS and SASEGT. CDR3 amino acids: CASAVDRGSNEQFF.

J is TRBJ2-2 and V is TRBV28; TCRdb reports TRBD2, a call that lacks DNA to check it against. Germline CDR1 reads MDHEN; CDR2 reads SYDVKM. The CDR3 covers 21 residues. This CDR3 is CASRTLDLTGAGRRGTGELFF.

This chain connects TRBV6-5 to TRBJ2-5; TCRdb proposes TRBD2, but this gene call is untestable without DNA. The CDR3 sequence is 17 residues long. Per the germline V gene, CDR1 is MNHEY and CDR2 is SVGAGI. CDR3 in amino acids: CASSYSNGVLSGETQYF.